This TCR beta chain was documented in a study of OX40 agonist ivuxolimab in advanced cancers. With 5 bases removed from V and 3 bases from J, the gap between germline ends came to 14 bases. Germline CDR1 and CDR2: SEHNR and FQNEAQ (reference sequence). CDR3 length equals 15 residues. TCRdb's copy holds only in-frame clones and misses some; the assay was immunoSEQ multiplex PCR. Of roughly 83,000 clones in the sample, roughly 80% were seen once. The rearrangement uses TRBV7-9 and TRBJ2-1; TRBD1 or TRBD2 may be the D gene (5 bases each). Sequencing was performed on CD4+ or CD8+ T cells sorted from blood, taken in a trial of the OX40 agonist ivuxolimab. The sequence was obtained from an adult with an advanced solid tumor such as melanoma, head and neck, liver or kidney cancer. CDR3 coding DNA: TGTGCCAGCAGCCGCACTCTTGGGGGCTACAATGAGCAGTTCTTC. Its translation is CASSRTLGGYNEQFF.